The next 2 T cell receptor beta chains were all read from a single sample in a study of cytomegalovirus exposure and HLA in healthy donors (dated by TCRdb to about 2017). The library was made by the immunoSEQ multiplex PCR assay. A mixture of 60 forward primers for TCR Vbeta segments and 13 reverse primers for TCR Jbeta segments was used in the multiplex PCR. Imported from immuneACCESS, the table was reduced by TCRdb to in-frame sequences with V and J called. These copies leave out some clones; in studies compared against another copy, an unresolved V gene accounts for under half, and the cause of the remainder is not known. The sample data list some 150,000 clones, and around nine tenths of these were observed just once. The ten largest clones represent more than 0.7% of the sample. Input material: PBMCs. The receptor source for this set is a woman in her twenties or thirties in good health and CMV-seronegative.

V usage is TRBV6-6 and J usage is TRBJ2-7; 12 nucleotides align to TRBD2. V shed 2 bases and J 5 bases; nucleotides not matched to a gene: 7. Germline V gene sequence: CDR1 MNHNY, CDR2 SVGAGI (reference sequence). This CDR3 is built from 16 residues. CDR3 residues: CASSYPRLAGAHEQYF. The CDR3 bases are TGTGCCAGCAGTTACCCGCGACTAGCGGGAGCCCACGAGCAGTACTTC.

The rearrangement uses TRBV6-1 and TRBJ1-5, with no clear D. The CDR3 extends over 11 amino acids. The ends were cut back, 4 bases at V and 5 bases at J, with 3 bases in the middle. The germline V gene has CDR1 MNHNS and CDR2 SASEGT. CDR3 nucleotides: TGTGCCAGCAGTGCAGATCAGCCCCAGCATTTT. Residues: CASSADQPQHF.